A selection of T cell receptor beta chains follows, all from one sample in a study of blood T cell repertoires in COVID-19. Profiled with immunoSEQ multiplex PCR; TCRdb holds only in-frame clones, not every one. This sample carries about 480,000 clones, about 85% of them seen once, and the ten largest clones take around 1.8%. The material sequenced was PBMCs or T cells enriched from blood (not recorded which). These TCRs come from a woman younger than 35 with acute COVID-19. Each CDR3 is given with its conserved first and last residue. D genes are given only for firm matches. Size is stated for part of the rows, as once, few or many counts, or as a class when the clone is expanded.

clone_size j_call v_call d_call cdr3_aa cdr3_nt
- TRBJ1-4 TRBV6-2/TRBV6-3 - CASSLKPPLTARNEKLFF TGTGCCAGCAGTTTAAAACCCCCCCTGACAGCCCGAAATGAAAAACTGTTTTTT
- TRBJ1-5 TRBV4-1 - CASSQTQAGIYSNQPQHF TGCGCCAGCAGCCAAACCCAGGCAGGGATCTATAGCAATCAGCCCCAGCATTTT
- TRBJ1-6 TRBV7-9 - CASSLDRQFSFNSPLHF TGTGCCAGCAGCTTAGATCGACAGTTCTCTTTCAACTCACCCCTCCACTTT
- TRBJ2-2 TRBV19 TRBD2 CASMGGLESTGELFF TGTGCCAGTATGGGAGGACTAGAGAGTACCGGGGAGCTGTTTTTT
- TRBJ1-4 TRBV6-5 - CASGPSIGKLFF TGTGCCAGCGGCCCTAGTATAGGAAAACTGTTTTTT
- TRBJ2-2 TRBV19 - CASSIGPNSAGELFF TGTGCCAGTAGTATTGGGCCGAACTCGGCCGGGGAGCTGTTTTTT
once TRBJ1-1 TRBV18 TRBD1 CASSPAGGTEAFF TGTGCCAGCTCACCCGCAGGGGGCACTGAAGCTTTCTTT
- TRBJ2-1 TRBV19 TRBD2 CASRGWEAGENEQFF TGTGCCAGTAGGGGGTGGGAAGCGGGAGAAAATGAGCAGTTCTTC
- TRBJ1-2 TRBV3-1/TRBV3-2 - CASTMVGGDGYTF TGTGCCAGCACCATGGTAGGGGGGGATGGCTACACCTTC
few TRBJ1-3 TRBV9 TRBD1 CASSVGSGGRNTIYF TGTGCCAGCAGCGTAGGTTCAGGGGGAAGAAACACCATATATTTT
once TRBJ2-2 TRBV9 TRBD1 CASSPSLTGPNTGELFF TGTGCCAGCAGCCCAAGCCTGACAGGGCCCAACACCGGGGAGCTGTTTTTT
- TRBJ1-1 TRBV5-1 - CASNHPPDTMNTEAFF TGCGCCAGCAACCACCCCCCGGACACTATGAACACTGAAGCTTTCTTT
- TRBJ2-1 TRBV5-4 TRBD1 CASSSGTGGSEQFF TGTGCCAGCAGTTCCGGGACAGGGGGCTCTGAGCAGTTCTTC
- TRBJ1-1 TRBV7-2 - CASSTTGIGWNTEAFF TGTGCCAGCAGCACAACGGGGATTGGGTGGAACACTGAAGCTTTCTTT
- TRBJ1-3 TRBV6-5 - CASRQTGSGNTIYF TGTGCCAGCAGGCAAACAGGCTCTGGAAACACCATATATTTT
few TRBJ1-6 TRBV3-1/TRBV3-2 TRBD1 CASSQGQGARDSPLHF TGTGCCAGCAGCCAGGGACAGGGGGCGCGAGATTCACCCCTCCACTTT
- TRBJ2-4 TRBV18 TRBD1 CASHDRVLAKNIQYF TGTGCCAGCCACGACAGGGTCCTAGCCAAAAACATTCAGTACTTC
- TRBJ2-3 TRBV7-3 - CASSPRTSWSTDTQYF TGTGCCAGCAGCCCCCGGACATCCTGGAGCACAGATACGCAGTATTTT
- TRBJ1-1 TRBV12-5 - CARTPGFSNTEAFF TGTGCTAGGACCCCAGGGTTTTCGAACACTGAAGCTTTCTTT
- TRBJ2-5 TRBV6-1 TRBD1 CASSDATGTGEETQYF TGTGCCAGCAGTGACGCAACCGGGACAGGGGAAGAGACCCAGTACTTC
- TRBJ1-1 TRBV4-3 TRBD1 CASRGAQGRITEAFF TGCGCCAGCAGGGGTGCACAGGGGAGAATCACTGAAGCTTTCTTT
- TRBJ2-3 TRBV3-1/TRBV3-2 TRBD2 CASSQGVAGGRGDTQYF TGTGCCAGCAGCCAAGGGGTTGCGGGAGGACGGGGAGATACGCAGTATTTT
- TRBJ1-5 TRBV5-6 - CASSILQGWGNQPQHF TGTGCCAGCAGCATCTTACAGGGTTGGGGCAATCAGCCCCAGCATTTT
- TRBJ2-5 TRBV2 TRBD2 CASSEASGGAWETQYF TGTGCCAGCAGTGAGGCTAGCGGGGGGGCCTGGGAGACCCAGTACTTC
- TRBJ1-5 TRBV27 - CASSSGYQPQHF TGTGCCAGCAGTTCCGGGTATCAGCCCCAGCATTTT
- TRBJ2-5 TRBV6-5 - CASSYGGSTLETQYF TGTGCCAGCAGTTACGGCGGAAGTACCCTAGAGACCCAGTACTTC
- TRBJ1-6 TRBV9 - CASSVAGGDNSPLHF TGTGCCAGCAGCGTAGCCGGGGGGGATAATTCACCCCTCCACTTT
few TRBJ1-4 TRBV5-1 TRBD1 CASSVDRGGEKLFF TGCGCCAGCAGCGTGGACAGGGGAGGTGAAAAACTGTTTTTT
- TRBJ2-7 TRBV6-5 TRBD2 CASRPIAGVYEQYF TGTGCCAGCAGACCTATAGCGGGAGTCTACGAGCAGTACTTC
- TRBJ2-7 TRBV4-1 - CASGSTVEYF TGCGCCAGCGGATCGACAGTGGAGTACTTC
- TRBJ2-7 TRBV28 TRBD2 CASSLGGTRPLEQYF TGTGCCAGCAGCCTAGGGGGGACTAGGCCCCTCGAGCAGTACTTC
- TRBJ2-3 TRBV4-1 - CASSQEDRRTDTQYF TGCGCCAGCAGCCAAGAGGACCGGAGGACAGATACGCAGTATTTT
- TRBJ1-5 TRBV5-1 - CASSPYTGYDGNQPQHF TGCGCCAGCAGCCCGTATACAGGGTACGATGGCAATCAGCCCCAGCATTTT
- TRBJ2-5 TRBV21-1 - CASSSHLRAAETQYF TGTGCCAGCAGCAGCCACTTGAGGGCAGCCGAGACCCAGTACTTC
- TRBJ2-7 TRBV19 TRBD2 CASSTSSREYSYEQYF TGTGCCAGTAGTACCTCCTCGCGGGAGTACTCCTACGAGCAGTACTTC
- TRBJ1-6 TRBV28 - CASRRTPDSPLHF TGTGCCAGCAGGCGGACTCCGGACTCACCCCTCCACTTT
once TRBJ2-1 TRBV11-2 TRBD2 CASSPGTSDNEQFF TGTGCCAGCAGCCCAGGGACTAGCGACAATGAGCAGTTCTTC
- TRBJ2-3 TRBV18 TRBD2 CASSPGLAGVGADTQYF TGTGCCAGCTCACCGGGACTAGCGGGAGTTGGTGCAGATACGCAGTATTTT
- TRBJ1-5 TRBV18 - CASSPSGSPDQPQHF TGTGCCAGCTCACCATCGGGATCCCCTGATCAGCCCCAGCATTTT
- TRBJ1-2 TRBV4-1 - CASSGRDAQDGYTF TGCGCCAGCAGCGGTCGGGATGCCCAGGACGGCTACACCTTC
- TRBJ1-4 TRBV5-6 - CASSSGLEVISLFF TGTGCCAGCAGCTCGGGACTCGAGGTGATCTCGCTGTTTTTT
- TRBJ1-3 TRBV7-9 - CASSFQGAGNTIYF TGTGCCAGCAGCTTTCAGGGTGCCGGAAACACCATATATTTT
few TRBJ1-5 TRBV19 - CASNWGREQPQHF TGTGCCAGCAATTGGGGCCGCGAGCAGCCCCAGCATTTT
- TRBJ2-3 TRBV5-6 TRBD2 CASSLPRERTDTQYF TGTGCCAGCAGCTTACCGCGGGAGAGGACAGATACGCAGTATTTT
- TRBJ1-6 TRBV2 - CASSTTTRGYDDSPLHF TGTGCCAGCAGTACCACTACACGGGGTTACGACGATTCACCCCTCCACTTT
- TRBJ1-1 TRBV7-9 - CASSLWPHTEAFF TGTGCCAGCAGCCTTTGGCCCCACACTGAAGCTTTCTTT
- TRBJ2-1 TRBV27 TRBD1 CASRRDRGLNEQFF TGTGCCAGCAGGAGGGACAGGGGGCTTAATGAGCAGTTCTTC
once TRBJ1-5 TRBV7-8 - CASSEDRYRYQPQHF TGTGCCAGCAGCGAAGACAGGTATAGATATCAGCCCCAGCATTTT
once TRBJ2-7 TRBV15 TRBD1 CATSSRDRGDYEQYF TGTGCCACCAGCAGTCGGGACAGGGGAGACTACGAGCAGTACTTC
once TRBJ1-5 TRBV19 TRBD1 CASSKQTGRPDQPQHF TGTGCCAGTAGTAAACAGACAGGGAGACCGGATCAGCCCCAGCATTTT
- TRBJ1-4 TRBV19 - CASRIQGPNEKLFF TGTGCCAGTAGGATACAGGGCCCTAATGAAAAACTGTTTTTT
- TRBJ1-2 TRBV19 TRBD1 CASSIGSPGQGLGYTF TGTGCCAGTAGTATAGGAAGTCCGGGACAGGGCCTTGGCTACACCTTC
- TRBJ2-3 TRBV29-1 TRBD1 CSARTGDGTDTQYF TGCAGCGCTAGGACAGGGGATGGCACAGATACGCAGTATTTT